A selection of T cell receptor beta chains follows, all from one sample in a study of OX40 agonist ivuxolimab in advanced cancers. Repertoires were generated with immunoSEQ multiplex PCR, while TCRdb's copy carries only in-frame clones and drops some. The table lists more than 40,000 clones, around nine tenths of them singletons. Sequencing used CD4+ or CD8+ T cells sorted from blood, obtained in a trial of the OX40 agonist ivuxolimab. All receptors come from an adult with an advanced solid tumor such as melanoma, head and neck, liver or kidney cancer. CDR3s include the opening cysteine and the closing phenylalanine or tryptophan. The D gene is left open where the match is weak. The size field is filled for only some rows; it gives once, few, many or a size class.

j_call d_call v_call clone_size cdr3_length cdr3_aa cdr3_nt
TRBJ2-3 TRBD2 TRBV6-1 . 15 CASSELAGGPDTQYF TGTGCCAGCAGTGAACTAGCGGGAGGGCCAGATACGCAGTATTTT
TRBJ2-4 . TRBV2 . 14 CASSGTTAKNIQYF TGTGCCAGCAGTGGGACTACAGCCAAAAACATTCAGTACTTC
TRBJ1-1 . TRBV18 . 15 CASSPPTGLNTEAFF TGTGCCAGCTCACCTCCGACAGGACTGAACACTGAAGCTTTCTTT
TRBJ1-1 TRBD1 TRBV4-1 . 13 CASSRGQSTEAFF TGCGCCAGCAGCCGGGGACAGTCCACTGAAGCTTTCTTT
TRBJ2-7 TRBD1 TRBV5-1 . 13 CASSSDRVNEQYF TGCGCCAGCAGCTCGGACAGGGTAAACGAGCAGTACTTC
TRBJ2-1 TRBD2 TRBV18 . 16 CASSPQSSGEYGEQFF TGTGCCAGCTCACCACAGTCTAGCGGGGAATATGGTGAGCAGTTCTTC
TRBJ2-3 TRBD2 TRBV5-4 . 16 CASSSGRTSGSYTQYF TGTGCCAGCAGCAGTGGTCGGACTAGCGGGAGTTATACGCAGTATTTT
TRBJ1-3 . TRBV15 . 15 CATSRAGSSGNTIYF TGTGCCACCAGCCGAGCAGGGAGCTCTGGAAACACCATATATTTT
TRBJ1-1 . TRBV4-2 . 15 CASSQDLVRRGDAFF TGTGCCAGCAGCCAAGATCTTGTCCGTCGGGGGGACGCTTTCTTT
TRBJ2-7 TRBD1 TRBV28 . 15 CASNSAGTGAYEQYF TGTGCCAGCAACTCTGCCGGGACAGGGGCCTACGAGCAGTACTTC
TRBJ2-1 . TRBV7-3 few 14 CASSPSWSGVEQFF TGTGCCAGCAGCCCCTCCTGGTCGGGAGTGGAGCAGTTCTTC
TRBJ2-3 . TRBV6-5 . 14 CASKGTTSTDTQYF TGTGCCAGCAAGGGGACCACGAGTACAGATACGCAGTATTTT
TRBJ2-2 TRBD2 TRBV2 . 15 CASSGLAGNTGELFF TGTGCCAGCAGTGGGCTAGCGGGCAACACCGGGGAGCTGTTTTTT
TRBJ2-1 TRBD2 TRBV6-5 . 15 CASRTSDQPYNEQFF TGTGCCAGCAGAACTAGCGACCAGCCCTACAATGAGCAGTTCTTC
TRBJ1-1 . TRBV10-3 . 13 CAISSATNTEAFF TGTGCCATCAGTTCAGCTACGAACACTGAAGCTTTCTTT
TRBJ2-1 TRBD2 TRBV19 . 17 CASSIAGTSGIWDEQFF TGTGCCAGTAGTATAGCGGGGACTAGCGGGATATGGGATGAGCAGTTCTTC
TRBJ2-6 . TRBV19 . 16 CASSHARSSGANVLTF TGTGCCAGTAGCCACGCCAGGTCCTCTGGGGCCAACGTCCTGACTTTC
TRBJ2-2 . TRBV7-9 . 13 CASSLASAGELFF TGTGCCAGCAGCTTAGCCTCGGCCGGAGAGCTGTTTTTT
TRBJ1-6 . TRBV28 . 13 CASTLSGNSPLHF TGTGCCAGCACCCTCTCGGGTAATTCACCCCTCCACTTT
TRBJ1-1 . TRBV5-6 . 14 CASSSGREQTEAFF TGTGCCAGCAGCTCAGGCAGGGAGCAGACTGAAGCTTTCTTT
TRBJ2-7 . TRBV28 . 12 CASSLYEYEQYF TGTGCCAGCAGTTTATATGAATACGAGCAGTACTTC
TRBJ1-2 TRBD1 TRBV28 . 12 CASTRQGYGYTF TGTGCCAGCACCCGACAGGGTTACGGCTACACCTTC
TRBJ1-2 TRBD1 TRBV7-8 . 16 CASSLAVGGGSYGYTF TGTGCCAGCAGCTTAGCGGTGGGAGGGGGCAGCTATGGCTACACCTTC
TRBJ2-3 . TRBV5-1 . 14 CASSLGVTTDTQYF TGCGCCAGCAGCTTGGGGGTGACGACAGATACGCAGTATTTT
TRBJ1-5 . TRBV9 once 15 CASSVSPSRDQPQHF TGTGCCAGCAGCGTATCCCCCTCACGGGATCAGCCCCAGCATTTT
TRBJ1-1 TRBD1 TRBV29-1 once 12 CSVLRDRVEAFF TGCAGCGTTCTCCGGGACAGGGTTGAAGCTTTCTTT
TRBJ1-2 . TRBV6-1 . 11 CASTIRGKSTF TGTGCCAGCACCATTAGAGGGAAATCGACCTTC
TRBJ2-5 . TRBV5-1 . 14 CASSQREAQETQYF TGCGCCAGCAGCCAAAGGGAGGCCCAAGAGACCCAGTACTTC
TRBJ2-2 . TRBV14 once 15 CASRPAGVRTGELFF TGTGCCAGCAGACCAGCAGGGGTACGAACCGGGGAGCTGTTTTTT
TRBJ2-7 . TRBV7-6 . 15 CASSLGGTSSYEQYF TGTGCCAGCAGCTTGGGCGGGACAAGCTCCTACGAGCAGTACTTC
TRBJ1-4 . TRBV27 . 14 CASSLFRGNEKLFF TGTGCCAGCAGTTTATTCCGGGGGAATGAAAAACTGTTTTTT
TRBJ1-1 . TRBV6-5 . 13 CASSYDLNTEAFF TGTGCCAGCAGTTACGACTTGAACACTGAAGCTTTCTTT
TRBJ2-7 TRBD2 TRBV18 . 15 CASSRTGTSSYEQYF TGTGCCAGCTCACGAACAGGGACTAGCTCCTACGAGCAGTACTTC
TRBJ2-6 TRBD2 TRBV18 . 16 CASSSSGRSGANVLTF TGTGCCAGCTCATCTAGCGGGCGATCTGGGGCCAACGTCCTGACTTTC
TRBJ1-2 TRBD1 TRBV5-5 . 14 CASSRDSSYYGYTF TGTGCCAGCAGCAGGGACAGCTCTTACTATGGCTACACCTTC
TRBJ2-5 TRBD2 TRBV5-1 . 16 CASSRNQLAGQETQYF TGCGCCAGCAGCAGAAATCAGTTAGCGGGGCAAGAGACCCAGTACTTC
TRBJ1-4 . TRBV5-1 few 13 CASRLGLSEKLFF TGCGCCAGCCGGCTCGGATTAAGTGAAAAACTGTTTTTT
TRBJ2-1 . TRBV7-2 . 14 CASSLGGSNNEQFF TGTGCCAGCAGCTTAGGAGGGTCGAACAATGAGCAGTTCTTC
TRBJ1-2 TRBD1 TRBV28 . 16 CASSNPPGQEPYGYTF TGTGCCAGCAGTAACCCTCCGGGACAGGAACCCTATGGCTACACCTTC
TRBJ1-1 . TRBV14 . 13 CASSQEFNTEAFF TGTGCCAGCAGCCAGGAGTTCAACACTGAAGCTTTCTTT
TRBJ2-1 TRBD2 TRBV27 . 20 CASSPGPGTSGRRFYNEQFF TGTGCCAGCAGTCCGGGGCCCGGGACTAGCGGGAGAAGATTCTACAATGAGCAGTTCTTC
TRBJ1-2 TRBD1 TRBV4-2 . 17 CASSQEAGTGLNYGYTF TGTGCCAGCAGCCAAGAGGCCGGGACAGGGTTGAACTATGGCTACACCTTC
TRBJ2-3 TRBD2 TRBV5-1 . 16 CASSPTSGRAGVAQYF TGCGCCAGCAGCCCGACTAGCGGGAGGGCCGGTGTCGCTCAGTATTTT
TRBJ2-3 . TRBV12-2 . 18 CASRLDPSGRASPDTQYF TGTGCAAGTCGCTTAGACCCTAGCGGGAGGGCCTCGCCGGATACGCAGTATTTT
TRBJ2-1 . TRBV29-1 . 15 CSVPGPVGAYNEQFF TGCAGCGTCCCCGGGCCGGTAGGGGCCTACAATGAGCAGTTCTTC
TRBJ1-2 . TRBV7-2 . 15 CASSLLSRGGGGYTF TGTGCCAGCAGCTTATTGTCGAGAGGCGGCGGTGGCTACACCTTC